This entry lists 24 T cell receptor beta chains sequenced from one sample in a study of T cell responses to AZD1222 COVID-19 vaccine. Some clones are missing from TCRdb's copy, which holds only in-frame ones; the method was immunoSEQ multiplex PCR. Here the sample spans 150,000 or so clones, 90% to 95% being singletons. The sequencing used peripheral blood, collected 28 days after the second AZD1222 dose. The receptors shown here come from an adult who received the AZD1222 COVID-19 vaccine.

The sample holds many counts of this clone. The chain's CDR3 is CSVKRRDRGIWDTEAFF. The DNA for the CDR3 is TGCAGCGTTAAGAGACGGGACAGGGGTATATGGGACACTGAAGCTTTCTTT. The V gene is TRBV29-1, the J gene TRBJ1-1; 10 bases fit TRBD1. The V gene end was trimmed by 5 bases and the J gene end by 3 bases; junction bases not matched to a gene: 15. The CDR3 sequence is 17 residues long. The germline CDR1 and CDR2 sequences are SQVTM and ANQGSEA.

CDR3 amino acids: CATKGDAGNTIYF. CDR3 DNA sequence: TGTGCCACCAAAGGGGATGCTGGAAACACCATATATTTT. The rearrangement joins TRBV19 to TRBJ1-3; perhaps TRBD1 as D (5 bases). This CDR3 is 13 amino acids long. Germline CDR1 LNHDA, CDR2 SQIVND (reference sequence). V was clipped by 10 bases and J by 2 bases, with 12 bases between them.

The rearrangement links TRBV10-2 to TRBJ2-7; no clear D gene. The CDR3 spans 13 residues. Between the trimmed V and J ends, which lost 3 bases and 4 bases, there was a span of 10 bases. CDR1 is WSHSY and CDR2 is SAAADI in the germline V gene. CDR3 in DNA: TGCGCCAGCAGTGACCTCGCTCCGTACGAGCAGTACTTC. Its protein product is CASSDLAPYEQYF.

This rearrangement joins TRBV3-1 (or the pseudogene TRBV3-2) to TRBJ1-4, with 11 bases lining up with TRBD1. CDR1 and CDR2 (germline): LGHDT, YNNKEL (reference sequence). V shed 4 bases, J shed 4 bases, and the junction held 5 bases outside the gene matches. This CDR3 contains 16 residues. CDR3 nucleotides: TGTGCCAGCAGCCCCGGGACAGGGGGACTTAATGAAAAACTGTTTTTT. Its protein product is CASSPGTGGLNEKLFF.

This sequence joins TRBV7-2 and TRBJ2-2; 8 bases map to TRBD1. Germline loops: CDR1 SGHTA, CDR2 FQGNSA. Trimming cost V 5 bases and J 0 bases; bases outside gene matches: 5. This CDR3 comprises 16 residues. The CDR3 loop reads CASSPGTGSNTGELFF. In DNA, the CDR3 is TGTGCCAGCAGCCCCGGGACAGGATCGAACACCGGGGAGCTGTTTTTT.

This chain connects TRBV19 to TRBJ2-7; TRBD2 matches at 10 bases. Germline V CDR1 and CDR2: LNHDA, SQIVND (reference sequence). The CDR3 loop spans 14 amino acids. Trimming cost V 2 bases and J 7 bases; bases outside gene matches: 5. CDR3 residues: CASSISGLADEQYF. The CDR3 DNA follows: TGTGCCAGTAGTATATCCGGACTAGCGGATGAGCAGTACTTC.

This chain connects TRBV5-6 to TRBJ2-7, with 11 positions matching TRBD2. The CDR3 totals 16 residues. V gave up 6 bases and J gave up 7 bases; unmatched junction bases: 15. Germline CDR1 SGHDT, CDR2 YYEEEE. The CDR3 spells CASTQIVSGRAAEQYF. CDR3 sequence (DNA): TGTGCCAGCACCCAAATTGTTAGCGGGAGGGCCGCTGAGCAGTACTTC.

The chain links TRBV5-1 to TRBJ1-2; no reliable D call. V lost 4 bases and J 7 bases, leaving 14 bases between the germline ends. Looked up from germline, CDR1 is SGHRS and CDR2 is YFSETQ. CDR3 length: 13 amino acids. CDR3 bases: TGCGCCAGCAGCCTGGCCCGGGAGCTTGGCTACACCTTC. Its protein is CASSLARELGYTF.

The chain carries TRBV13 and TRBJ2-7, with TRBD1 matching 9 bases. CDR1 and CDR2 (germline): PRHDT, FYEKMQ (reference sequence). V trimming: 4 bases; J trimming: 3 bases; junction bases outside the gene matches: 13. CDR3 size: 17 residues. The CDR3: CASSSHPGTGPYYEQYF. CDR3 DNA sequence: TGTGCCAGCAGCTCCCATCCGGGGACAGGGCCCTACTACGAGCAGTACTTC.

The sample holds one count of this clone. This chain uses TRBV29-1 with TRBJ1-2; D call uncertain. Trimming removed 6 bases from V and 3 bases from J, with 11 bases in between. The CDR3 contains 12 residues. Germline-derived CDR1 and CDR2 are SQVTM and ANQGSEA. CDR3 nucleotides: TGCAGCGTCTCTTCGCCGTACTATGGCTACACCTTC. Encoded protein: CSVSSPYYGYTF.

The chain couples TRBV19 to TRBJ2-1; 10 nucleotides line up with TRBD2. Trimming took 0 bases from V and 0 from J; bases not matched to a gene: 11. Germline values: CDR1 LNHDA, CDR2 SQIVND (reference sequence). CDR3 length: 20 residues. CDR3: CASSIEVAGGVSSSYNEQFF. CDR3 DNA: TGTGCCAGTAGTATAGAGGTAGCGGGAGGCGTCTCGAGCTCCTACAATGAGCAGTTCTTC. The whole variable domain, filled in from reference TRBV19 and TRBJ2-1, reads DGGITQSPKYLFRKEGQNVTLSCEQNLNHDAMYWYRQDPGQGLRLIYYSQIVNDFQKGDIAEGYSVSREKKESFPLTVTSAQKNPTAFYLCASSIEVAGGVSSSYNEQFFGPGTRLTVL.

V and J are TRBV30 and TRBJ1-4, with 7 bases aligning to TRBD1. J gave up 3 bases and V 7 bases, and 5 bases lay outside the gene matches. The CDR3 totals 13 residues. Germline CDR1 GTSNPN, CDR2 SVGIG (reference sequence). Here the CDR3 reads CASNRGPNEKLFF. DNA for the CDR3: TGTGCCTCGAACAGGGGTCCTAATGAAAAACTGTTTTTT.

The chain uses TRBV19 and TRBJ1-2; D gene unclear. V was clipped by 3 bases and J by 3 bases, with 17 bases between them. CDR1 is LNHDA and CDR2 is SQIVND in the germline V gene (reference sequence). This CDR3 has 16 amino acids. For the CDR3, the DNA is TGTGCCAGTAGTATGGTGGCAGGCTTACCGGACTATGGCTACACCTTC. This codes for CASSMVAGLPDYGYTF.

This clone was recorded only once. Here the CDR3 reads CASTIPSGGTGNQPQHF. CDR3 DNA sequence: TGTGCCAGCACTATACCGTCAGGGGGGACCGGCAATCAGCCCCAGCATTTT. The rearrangement uses TRBV28 and TRBJ1-5, with 7 bases identical to TRBD1. CDR1 is MDHEN, CDR2 SYDVKM, per germline. J gave up 2 bases and V 7 bases, and 14 bases lay outside the gene matches. The CDR3 runs to 17 residues.

The rearrangement links TRBV7-2 to TRBJ1-5; D may be TRBD1 (6 bases). Germline CDR1 SGHTA, CDR2 FQGNSA. This CDR3 has 16 amino acids. Trimming cost V 1 base and J 0 bases, with 10 bases left between them. CDR3 nucleotide sequence: TGTGCCAGCAGCTTAGTGGGGGGCGGTAGCAATCAGCCCCAGCATTTT. Protein sequence: CASSLVGGGSNQPQHF.

The chain joins TRBV4-2 to TRBJ2-1; TRBD2 is a possible D gene (6 bases). In germline, CDR1 is LGHNA, CDR2 YNFKEQ. Trimming shortened V by 0 bases and J by 12 bases, and 18 bases separated the two germline ends. There are 15 residues in the CDR3. The CDR3 spells CASSQDGVSGTLQFF. CDR3 DNA sequence: TGTGCCAGCAGCCAAGACGGGGTGAGTGGGACTTTGCAGTTCTTC.

The chain carries TRBV15 and TRBJ1-1, with D unclear. V was shortened by 0 bases and J by 1 base, with 9 bases between the two germline ends. CDR3 length equals 15 residues. CDR1 and CDR2 from the germline V gene are LNHNV and YYDKDF (reference sequence). CDR3 residues: CATSRDRTQNTEAFF. Written as DNA, the CDR3 is TGTGCCACCAGCAGAGATCGGACTCAGAACACTGAAGCTTTCTTT. Full variable domain (missing parts from reference TRBV15 and TRBJ1-1): DAMVIQNPRYQVTQFGKPVTLSCSQTLNHNVMYWYQQKSSQAPKLLFHYYDKDFNNEADTPDNFQSRRPNTSFCFLDIRSPGLGDTAMYLCATSRDRTQNTEAFFGQGTRLTVV.

The CDR3, as DNA: TGCGCCAGCAGCTTCTGGGAGACTAGCGGGGGGAGGCCCAGCACAGATACGCAGTATTTT. Translating it yields CASSFWETSGGRPSTDTQYF. J is TRBJ2-3 and V is TRBV5-1; 13 nucleotides line up with TRBD2. Germline values: CDR1 SGHRS, CDR2 YFSETQ. The trim removed 2 bases at V and 0 bases at J, leaving 12 bases unmatched. The CDR3 consists of 20 residues.

CDR3 sequence (DNA): TGCGCCAGCAGCCAAGTGGACAGACACGAGCAGTACTTC. It is translated as CASSQVDRHEQYF. The chain has TRBV4-1 and TRBJ2-7; D perhaps matches TRBD1 (6 bases). This CDR3 spans 13 amino acids. Trimming took off 1 base at V and 5 bases at J, with 9 bases between the two ends. Germline V gives CDR1 MGHRA, CDR2 YSYEKL.

The chain employs TRBV29-1 and TRBJ1-1, with D uncertain. With 3 bases removed from V and 2 bases from J, the gap between germline ends came to 13 bases. The germline V gene encodes CDR1 SQVTM and CDR2 ANQGSEA. The CDR3 is made up of 14 amino acids. CDR3 nucleotides: TGCAGCGTTGATTTGTACTGGGATAACACTGAAGCTTTCTTT. This sequence encodes CSVDLYWDNTEAFF.

The V and J genes are TRBV11-2 and TRBJ2-7; no firm D call. The CDR3 runs to 13 residues. The V end lost 3 bases, the J end lost 6 bases, and 12 bases lay between the germline ends. Per the germline V gene, CDR1 is SGHAT and CDR2 is FQNNGV. In DNA form, the CDR3 reads TGTGCCAGCAGCTTTGAAAGGGCTCGCGAGCAGTACTTC. Residues: CASSFERAREQYF.

The chain recombines TRBV3-1 (or the pseudogene TRBV3-2) with TRBJ2-7; the D gene is possibly TRBD1 (5 bases). The germline V and J ends were trimmed by 1 base and 2 bases, with 15 bases remaining between them. The length of the CDR3 is 16 residues. Per germline, CDR1 LGHDT and CDR2 YNNKEL (reference sequence). The CDR3 bases are TGTGCCAGCAGCCAAGCCCCGACAGCCAACACCTACGAGCAGTACTTC. Translated: CASSQAPTANTYEQYF.

J is TRBJ1-2 and V is TRBV23-1, with D hard to call. TRBV23-1 belongs to the ORF category, with a function that is uncertain. The V end lost 11 bases, the J end lost 1 base, and 20 bases lay between the germline ends. CDR3 length: 15 residues. CDR3 region: CALVHRVVSNYGYTF. The CDR3 DNA reads as TGCGCCCTCGTCCACCGGGTTGTGAGTAACTATGGCTACACCTTC.

The chain couples TRBV18 to TRBJ2-7, with 7 nucleotides matching TRBD1. V gave up 2 bases and J gave up 2 bases; unmatched junction bases: 6. The germline V gene encodes CDR1 KGHSH and CDR2 LQKENI. There are 15 residues in the CDR3. In DNA form, the CDR3 reads TGTGCCAGCTCACCATCGGGACAGACGACCTACGAGCAGTACTTC. Its translation: CASSPSGQTTYEQYF.